Described below is a single TCR beta chain sequence and its context. No antigen is known for it. This table comes from immunoSEQ multiplex PCR, and its TCRdb copy is limited to in-frame clones, with some not included. The sample has more than 50,000 clones, approximately 82% seen once. With 8 bases removed from V and 6 bases from J, the gap between germline ends came to 8 bases. The CDR3 contains 11 residues. This sample was taken from a study of T cell responses to AZD1222 COVID-19 vaccine. Background on the study: Pooling was applied to second doses at about 4 or about 12 weeks. Findings and limits, study-wide: Only six people who got AZD1222 tested seropositive at baseline.

The sample was peripheral blood, taken on day 0 of AZD1222 vaccination. This TCR came from an adult in good health. The chain combines TRBV12-3 or TRBV12-4 with TRBJ2-1; D gene ambiguous. CDR3 DNA: TGTGCCAGCGGAGTCATCAATGAGCAGTTCTTC. Translating it yields CASGVINEQFF.